The 10 T cell receptor beta chains below all came from one sample that was sequenced in a study of cytomegalovirus exposure and HLA in healthy donors (dated 2017 in TCRdb). Library preparation was by the immunoSEQ multiplex PCR assay. For the multiplex PCR, a mixture combining 60 forward primers for TCR Vbeta segments and 13 reverse primers for TCR Jbeta segments was used. Here the immuneACCESS table is served through TCRdb, limited to in-frame sequences with V and J called. Missing clones are a known gap in these copies; in checked studies unresolved V genes cover under half, and the rest lacks a known reason. This sample gives fewer than 200,000 clones in total; more than 70% of them show up just once. The top ten hold 4.5% of the sample. Sequences were obtained from PBMCs. The receptors come from a woman in her 50s in good health and CMV-seropositive.

The J gene is TRBJ1-5, the V gene TRBV7-9, with unresolved D. This CDR3 is built from 13 residues. The germline V gene has CDR1 SEHNR and CDR2 FQNEAQ (reference sequence). V lost 1 base and J 10 bases, leaving 11 bases between the germline ends. Here the CDR3 reads CASSLDFGNPQHF. The CDR3 DNA is TGTGCCAGCAGCTTAGATTTCGGGAATCCCCAGCATTTT. The variable domain in full, completed from reference TRBV7-9 and TRBJ1-5, reads DTGVSQNPRHKITKRGQNVTFRCDPISEHNRLYWYRQTLGQGPEFLTYFQNEAQLEKSRLLSDRFSAERPKGSFSTLEIQRTEQGDSAMYLCASSLDFGNPQHFGDGTRLSIL.

The rearrangement uses TRBV5-4 and TRBJ2-7, with D tentatively TRBD2 (5 bases). The CDR3 extends over 14 amino acids. V was trimmed by 4 bases and J by 4 bases, leaving 15 bases between them. The germline CDR1 and CDR2 sequences are SGHNT and YYREEE (reference sequence). CDR3 sequence: CASSPSGGQYEQYF. DNA of the CDR3: TGTGCCAGCAGCCCCTCTGGAGGCCAATACGAGCAGTACTTC.

The V and J genes are TRBV7-2 and TRBJ2-1, with D possibly being TRBD2 (5 bases). Trimming shortened V by 8 bases and J by 7 bases, and 18 bases separated the two germline ends. CDR3 length equals 14 residues. The V gene's germline CDR1 is SGHTA and CDR2 FQGNSA. CDR3 amino acids: CASVRVPGTNEQFF. CDR3 nucleotide sequence: TGTGCCAGCGTGAGGGTCCCGGGTACGAATGAGCAGTTCTTC.

The chain is built from TRBV19 and TRBJ2-7; 8 nucleotides agree with TRBD2. Unmatched junction bases numbered 7, after V lost 3 bases and J lost 3 bases. Germline-derived CDR1 and CDR2 are LNHDA and SQIVND (reference sequence). The CDR3 is 15 amino acids. CDR3 nucleotides: TGTGCCAGTAGTATCTTCGCGGGAGGCGACTACGAGCAGTACTTC. Residues: CASSIFAGGDYEQYF.

The chain joins TRBV7-3 to TRBJ2-2; 8 bases map to TRBD1. This CDR3 is built from 15 residues. J lost 1 base, V lost 5 bases, and 3 bases had no gene match. Per germline, CDR1 SGHTA and CDR2 FQGTGA. The CDR3 here is CASSRGTGNTGELFF. The CDR3 coding sequence is TGTGCCAGCAGCCGCGGGACAGGGAACACCGGGGAGCTGTTTTTT.

This rearrangement joins TRBV25-1 to TRBJ1-1, with 9 bases that match TRBD1. There are 13 residues in the CDR3. V shed 4 bases and J 4 bases; nucleotides not matched to a gene: 1. Per the germline V gene, CDR1 is MGHDK and CDR2 is SYGVNS. The CDR3 region is CASSGTGATEAFF. The CDR3 DNA follows: TGTGCCAGCAGTGGGACAGGGGCCACTGAAGCTTTCTTT. Based on the CDR3 plus reference TRBV25-1 and TRBJ1-1, the full variable domain is EADIYQTPRYLVIGTGKKITLECSQTMGHDKMYWYQQDPGMELHLIHYSYGVNSTEKGDLSSESTVSRIRTEHFPLTLESARPSHTSQYLCASSGTGATEAFFGQGTRLTVV.

The chain combines TRBV19 with TRBJ1-5; D possibly corresponds to TRBD1 (6 bases). The ends were cut back, 5 bases at V and 5 bases at J, with 10 bases in the middle. The CDR3 consists of 13 residues. Germline-derived CDR1 and CDR2 are LNHDA and SQIVND (reference sequence). This CDR3 reads CASSYRVHQPQHF. DNA of the CDR3: TGTGCCAGTAGTTACAGGGTCCATCAGCCCCAGCATTTT.

This clone was recorded a few times. This chain's CDR3 is CASSLKSGKAFF. CDR3 bases: TGTGCCAGCAGTTTAAAGTCAGGGAAAGCTTTCTTT. The J gene is TRBJ1-1, the V gene TRBV28; a weak D match, TRBD1 (5 bases). The CDR3 extends over 12 amino acids. V dropped 2 bases and J dropped 9 bases, with 10 bases sitting between them. Germline V lookup: CDR1 MDHEN, CDR2 SYDVKM. The full variable domain, with the rest looked up from reference TRBV28 and TRBJ1-1, is DVKVTQSSRYLVKRTGEKVFLECVQDMDHENMFWYRQDPGLGLRLIYFSYDVKMKEKGDIPEGYSVSREKKERFSLILESASTNQTSMYLCASSLKSGKAFFGQGTRLTVV.

This clone was detected only once. The rearrangement links TRBV9 to TRBJ2-3; 14 bases map to TRBD2. With V trimmed by 3 bases and J by 5 bases, 5 bases remained unmatched. This CDR3 is 16 amino acids long. Germline lookup yields CDR1 SGDLS and CDR2 YYNGEE. In DNA, the CDR3 is TGTGCCAGCAGCGAAGGACTAGCGGGAGGCATAGATACGCAGTATTTT. Translating it yields CASSEGLAGGIDTQYF.

This clone was seen a single time. The chain uses TRBV9 and TRBJ1-1; possible D gene TRBD1, 5 bases. This CDR3 is 12 amino acids long. Per germline, CDR1 SGDLS and CDR2 YYNGEE. With 4 bases removed from V and 4 bases from J, the gap between germline ends came to 8 bases. Here the CDR3 DNA reads TGTGCCAGCAGCACCGACAGCACTGAAGCTTTCTTT. It encodes CASSTDSTEAFF.